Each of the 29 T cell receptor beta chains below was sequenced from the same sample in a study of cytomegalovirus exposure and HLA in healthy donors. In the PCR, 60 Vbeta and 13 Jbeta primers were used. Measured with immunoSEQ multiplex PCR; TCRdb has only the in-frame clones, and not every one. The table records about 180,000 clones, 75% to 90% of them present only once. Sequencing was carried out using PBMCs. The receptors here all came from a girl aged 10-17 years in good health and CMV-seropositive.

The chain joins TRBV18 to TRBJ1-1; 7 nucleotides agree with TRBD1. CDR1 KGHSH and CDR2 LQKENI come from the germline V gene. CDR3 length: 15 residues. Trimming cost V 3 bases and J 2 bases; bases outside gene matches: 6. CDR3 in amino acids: CASSPADRANTEAFF. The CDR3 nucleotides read TGTGCCAGCTCACCCGCAGACAGGGCTAACACTGAAGCTTTCTTT.

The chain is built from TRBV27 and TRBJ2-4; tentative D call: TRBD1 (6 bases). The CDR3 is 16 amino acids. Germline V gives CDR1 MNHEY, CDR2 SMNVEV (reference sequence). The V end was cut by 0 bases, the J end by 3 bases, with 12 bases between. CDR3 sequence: CASSLSPGHLKNIQYF. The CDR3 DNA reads TGTGCCAGCAGTTTATCGCCGGGACACCTCAAAAACATTCAGTACTTC.

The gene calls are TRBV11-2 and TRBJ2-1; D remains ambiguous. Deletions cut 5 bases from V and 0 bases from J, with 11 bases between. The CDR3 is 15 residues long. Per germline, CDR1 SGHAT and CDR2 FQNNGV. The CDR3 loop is CASSPDLSSYNEQFF. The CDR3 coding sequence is TGTGCCAGCAGCCCTGATTTGAGCTCCTACAATGAGCAGTTCTTC. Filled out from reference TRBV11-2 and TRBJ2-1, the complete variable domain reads EAGVAQSPRYKIIEKRQSVAFWCNPISGHATLYWYQQILGQGPKLLIQFQNNGVVDDSQLPKDRFSAERLKGVDSTLKIQPAKLEDSAVYLCASSPDLSSYNEQFFGPGTRLTVL.

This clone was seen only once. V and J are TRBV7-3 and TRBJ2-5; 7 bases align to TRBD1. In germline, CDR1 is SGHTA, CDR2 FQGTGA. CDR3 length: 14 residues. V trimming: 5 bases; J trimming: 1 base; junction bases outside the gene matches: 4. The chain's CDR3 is CASSARTGQETQYF. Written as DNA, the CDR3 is TGTGCCAGCAGCGCTAGGACAGGCCAAGAGACCCAGTACTTC.

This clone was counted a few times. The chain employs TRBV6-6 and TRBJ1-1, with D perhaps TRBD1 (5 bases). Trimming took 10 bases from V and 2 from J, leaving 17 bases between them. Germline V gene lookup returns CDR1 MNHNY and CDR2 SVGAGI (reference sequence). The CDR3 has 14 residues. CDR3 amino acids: CAIRGELANTEAFF. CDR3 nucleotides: TGTGCCATCCGGGGGGAACTAGCCAACACTGAAGCTTTCTTT.

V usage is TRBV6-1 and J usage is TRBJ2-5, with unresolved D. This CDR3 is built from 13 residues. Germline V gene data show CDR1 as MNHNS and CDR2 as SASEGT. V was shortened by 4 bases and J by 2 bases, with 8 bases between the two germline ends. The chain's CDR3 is CASSGLEQETQYF. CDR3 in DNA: TGTGCCAGCAGTGGACTGGAACAAGAGACCCAGTACTTC.

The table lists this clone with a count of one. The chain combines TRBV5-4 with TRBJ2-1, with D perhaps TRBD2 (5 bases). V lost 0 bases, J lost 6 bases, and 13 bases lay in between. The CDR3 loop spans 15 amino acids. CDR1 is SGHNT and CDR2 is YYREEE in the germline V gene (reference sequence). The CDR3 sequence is CASSLGTFTPNEQFF. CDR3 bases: TGTGCCAGCAGCTTGGGGACTTTCACCCCCAATGAGCAGTTCTTC.

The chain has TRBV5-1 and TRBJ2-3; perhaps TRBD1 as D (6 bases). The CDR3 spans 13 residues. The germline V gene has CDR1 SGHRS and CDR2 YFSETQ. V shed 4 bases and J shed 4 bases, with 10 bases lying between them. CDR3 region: CASSVGQPDTQYF. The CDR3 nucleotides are TGCGCCAGCAGCGTAGGACAGCCAGATACGCAGTATTTT.

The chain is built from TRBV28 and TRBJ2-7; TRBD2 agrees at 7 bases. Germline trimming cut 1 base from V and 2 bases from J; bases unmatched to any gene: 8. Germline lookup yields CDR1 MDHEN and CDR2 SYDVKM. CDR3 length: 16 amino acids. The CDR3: CASSLYGLDAAYEQYF. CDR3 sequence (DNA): TGTGCCAGCAGTTTATACGGACTAGATGCGGCCTACGAGCAGTACTTC.

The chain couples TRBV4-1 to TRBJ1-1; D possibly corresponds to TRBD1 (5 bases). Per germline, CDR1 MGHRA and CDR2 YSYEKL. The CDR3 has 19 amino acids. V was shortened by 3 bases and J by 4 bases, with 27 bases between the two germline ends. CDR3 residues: CASSHPKGLGGDLSTEAFF. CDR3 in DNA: TGCGCCAGCAGCCATCCGAAAGGGCTAGGAGGGGATCTATCCACTGAAGCTTTCTTT.

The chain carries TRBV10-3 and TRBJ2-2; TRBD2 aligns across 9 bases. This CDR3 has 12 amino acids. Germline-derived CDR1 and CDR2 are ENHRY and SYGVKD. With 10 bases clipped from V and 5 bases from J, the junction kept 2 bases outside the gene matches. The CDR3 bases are TGTGCCACAACTAGCGGGACCGGGGAGCTGTTTTTT. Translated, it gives CATTSGTGELFF.

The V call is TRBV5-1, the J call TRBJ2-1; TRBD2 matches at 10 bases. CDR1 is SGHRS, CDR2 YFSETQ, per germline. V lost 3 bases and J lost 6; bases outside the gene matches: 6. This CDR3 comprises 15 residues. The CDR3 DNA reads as TGCGCCAGCAGCTGGACCGGGACTAGCGTCAATGAGCAGTTCTTC. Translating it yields CASSWTGTSVNEQFF. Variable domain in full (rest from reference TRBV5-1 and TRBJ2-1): KAGVTQTPRYLIKTRGQQVTLSCSPISGHRSVSWYQQTPGQGLQFLFEYFSETQRNKGNFPGRFSGRQFSNSRSEMNVSTLELGDSALYLCASSWTGTSVNEQFFGPGTRLTVL.

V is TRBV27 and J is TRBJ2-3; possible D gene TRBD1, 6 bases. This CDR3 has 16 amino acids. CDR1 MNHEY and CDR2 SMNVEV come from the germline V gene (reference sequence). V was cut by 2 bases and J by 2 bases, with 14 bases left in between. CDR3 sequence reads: CASSLQGMRPTDTQYF. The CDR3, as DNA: TGTGCCAGCAGTTTACAGGGGATGAGACCCACAGATACGCAGTATTTT.

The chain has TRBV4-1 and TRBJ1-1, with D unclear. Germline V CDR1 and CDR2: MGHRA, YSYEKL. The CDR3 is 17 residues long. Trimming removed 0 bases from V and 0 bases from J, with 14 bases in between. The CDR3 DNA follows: TGCGCCAGCAGCCAAGATCAAAGCGGGTCCTTGAACACTGAAGCTTTCTTT. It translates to CASSQDQSGSLNTEAFF.

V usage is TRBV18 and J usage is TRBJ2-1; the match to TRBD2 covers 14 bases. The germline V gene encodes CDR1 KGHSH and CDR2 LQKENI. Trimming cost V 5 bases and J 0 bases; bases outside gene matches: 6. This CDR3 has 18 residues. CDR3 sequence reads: CASSARLAGGPSYNEQFF. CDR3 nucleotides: TGTGCCAGCTCAGCTCGACTAGCGGGAGGGCCCTCCTACAATGAGCAGTTCTTC.

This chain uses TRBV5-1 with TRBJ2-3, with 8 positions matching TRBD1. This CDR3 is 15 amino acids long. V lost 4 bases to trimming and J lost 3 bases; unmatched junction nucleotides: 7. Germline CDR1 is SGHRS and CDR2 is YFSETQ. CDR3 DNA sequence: TGCGCCAGCAGCGCAGACAGGGGAGGAACAGATACGCAGTATTTT. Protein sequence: CASSADRGGTDTQYF.

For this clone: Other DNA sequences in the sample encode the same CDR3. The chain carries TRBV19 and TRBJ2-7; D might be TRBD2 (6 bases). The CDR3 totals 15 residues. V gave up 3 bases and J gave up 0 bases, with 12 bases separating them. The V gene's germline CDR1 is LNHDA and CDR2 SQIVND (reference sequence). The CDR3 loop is CASSIGAGGSYEQYF. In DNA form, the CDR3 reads TGTGCCAGTAGTATTGGGGCCGGGGGCTCCTACGAGCAGTACTTC.

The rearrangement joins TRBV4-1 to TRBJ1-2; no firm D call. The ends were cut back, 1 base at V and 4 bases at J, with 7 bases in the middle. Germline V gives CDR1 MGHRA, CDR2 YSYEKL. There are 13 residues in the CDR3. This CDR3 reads CASSQGSLYGYTF. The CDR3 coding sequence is TGCGCCAGCAGCCAAGGGAGCCTCTATGGCTACACCTTC.

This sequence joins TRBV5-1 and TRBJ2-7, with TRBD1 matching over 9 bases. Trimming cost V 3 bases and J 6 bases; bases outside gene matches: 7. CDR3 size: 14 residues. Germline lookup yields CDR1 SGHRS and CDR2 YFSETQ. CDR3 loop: CASSSRTGASEQYF. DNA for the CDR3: TGCGCCAGCAGCTCGAGGACAGGGGCCAGCGAGCAGTACTTC. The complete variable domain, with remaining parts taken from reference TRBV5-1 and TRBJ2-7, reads KAGVTQTPRYLIKTRGQQVTLSCSPISGHRSVSWYQQTPGQGLQFLFEYFSETQRNKGNFPGRFSGRQFSNSRSEMNVSTLELGDSALYLCASSSRTGASEQYFGPGTRLTVT.

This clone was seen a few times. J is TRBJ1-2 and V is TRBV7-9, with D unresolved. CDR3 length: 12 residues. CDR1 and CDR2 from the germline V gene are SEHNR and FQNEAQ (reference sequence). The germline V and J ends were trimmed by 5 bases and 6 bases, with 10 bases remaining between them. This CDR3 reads CASSRLRDGYTF. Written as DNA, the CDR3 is TGTGCCAGCAGCCGGCTCCGGGATGGCTACACCTTC.

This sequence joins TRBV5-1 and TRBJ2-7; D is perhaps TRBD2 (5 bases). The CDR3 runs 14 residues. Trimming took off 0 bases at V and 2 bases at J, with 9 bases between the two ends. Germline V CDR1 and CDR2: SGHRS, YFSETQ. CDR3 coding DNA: TGCGCCAGCAGCTTGGAGCGGAACGCCTACGAGCAGTACTTC. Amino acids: CASSLERNAYEQYF.

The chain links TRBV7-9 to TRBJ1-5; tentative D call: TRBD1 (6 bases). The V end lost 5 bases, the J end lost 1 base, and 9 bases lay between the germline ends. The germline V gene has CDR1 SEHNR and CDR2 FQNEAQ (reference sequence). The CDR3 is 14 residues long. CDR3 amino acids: CASSQGMSNQPQHF. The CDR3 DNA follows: TGTGCCAGCAGCCAGGGGATGAGCAATCAGCCCCAGCATTTT.

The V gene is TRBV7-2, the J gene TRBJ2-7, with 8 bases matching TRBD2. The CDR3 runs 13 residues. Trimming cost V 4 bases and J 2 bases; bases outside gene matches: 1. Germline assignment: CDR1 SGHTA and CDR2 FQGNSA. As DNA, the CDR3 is TGTGCCAGCAGCTCGGGACTAGCCTACGAGCAGTACTTC. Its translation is CASSSGLAYEQYF.

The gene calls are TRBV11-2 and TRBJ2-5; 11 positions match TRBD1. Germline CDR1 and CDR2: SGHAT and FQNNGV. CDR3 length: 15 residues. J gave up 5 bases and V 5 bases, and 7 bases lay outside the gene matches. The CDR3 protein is CASSTGQGAGETQYF. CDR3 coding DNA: TGTGCCAGCAGCACAGGACAGGGGGCCGGGGAGACCCAGTACTTC.

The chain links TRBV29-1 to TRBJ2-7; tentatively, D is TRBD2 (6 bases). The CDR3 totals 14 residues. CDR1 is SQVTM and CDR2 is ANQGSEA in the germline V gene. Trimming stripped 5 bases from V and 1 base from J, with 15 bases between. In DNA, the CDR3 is TGCAGCGTTCGGAGGAGGGGCCTATCCTACGAGCAGTACTTC. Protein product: CSVRRRGLSYEQYF.

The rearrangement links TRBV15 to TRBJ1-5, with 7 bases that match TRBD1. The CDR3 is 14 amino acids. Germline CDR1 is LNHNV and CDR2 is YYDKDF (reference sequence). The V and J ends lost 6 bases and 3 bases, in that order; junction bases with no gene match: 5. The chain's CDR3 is CATRGGQANQPQHF. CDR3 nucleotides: TGTGCCACCAGGGGCGGACAGGCCAATCAGCCCCAGCATTTT.

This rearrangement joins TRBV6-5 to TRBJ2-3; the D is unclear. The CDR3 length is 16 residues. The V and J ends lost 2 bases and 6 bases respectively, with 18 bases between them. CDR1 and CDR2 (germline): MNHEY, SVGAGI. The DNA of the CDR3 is TGTGCCAGCAGTTACGATCGATTACCTACGTGGGATACGCAGTATTTT. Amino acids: CASSYDRLPTWDTQYF.

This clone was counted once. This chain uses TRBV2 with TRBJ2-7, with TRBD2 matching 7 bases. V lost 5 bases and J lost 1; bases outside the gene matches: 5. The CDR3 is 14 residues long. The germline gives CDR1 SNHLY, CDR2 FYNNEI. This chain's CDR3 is CASSYLADSYEQYF. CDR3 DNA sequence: TGTGCCAGCAGTTATCTAGCGGATTCCTACGAGCAGTACTTC.

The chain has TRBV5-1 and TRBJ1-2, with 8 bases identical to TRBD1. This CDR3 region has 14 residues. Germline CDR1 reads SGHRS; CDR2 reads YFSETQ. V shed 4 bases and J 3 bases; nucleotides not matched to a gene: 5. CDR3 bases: TGCGCCAGCAGCCCGGACAGGGAGGACTATGGCTACACCTTC. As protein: CASSPDREDYGYTF.